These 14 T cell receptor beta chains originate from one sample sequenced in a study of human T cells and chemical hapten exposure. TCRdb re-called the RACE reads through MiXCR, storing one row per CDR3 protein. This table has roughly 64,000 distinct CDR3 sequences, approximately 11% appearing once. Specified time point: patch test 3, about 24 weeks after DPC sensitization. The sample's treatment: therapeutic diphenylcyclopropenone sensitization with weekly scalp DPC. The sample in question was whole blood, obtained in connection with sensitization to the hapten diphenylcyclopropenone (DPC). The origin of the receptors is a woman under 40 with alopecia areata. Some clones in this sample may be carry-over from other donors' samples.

The CDR3 reads CSVRGLPAQETQYF. For the CDR3, the DNA is TGCAGCGTAAGGGGTCTCCCCGCCCAAGAGACCCAGTACTTC. The chain combines TRBV29-1 with TRBJ2-5, with TRBD1 as a possible D gene (5 bases). V lost 6 bases to trimming and J lost 1 base, with 15 bases between them. Germline V gene lookup returns CDR1 SQVTM and CDR2 ANQGSEA. The CDR3 runs to 14 residues.

CDR3 protein: CASSWTVQETQYF. CDR3 nucleotides: TGTGCCAGCAGCTGGACAGTTCAAGAGACCCAGTACTTC. The chain links TRBV11-2 to TRBJ2-5; possibly TRBD1 for D (6 bases). Per germline, CDR1 SGHAT and CDR2 FQNNGV. The CDR3 contains 13 residues. The ends were cut back, 4 bases at V and 2 bases at J, with 8 bases in the middle.

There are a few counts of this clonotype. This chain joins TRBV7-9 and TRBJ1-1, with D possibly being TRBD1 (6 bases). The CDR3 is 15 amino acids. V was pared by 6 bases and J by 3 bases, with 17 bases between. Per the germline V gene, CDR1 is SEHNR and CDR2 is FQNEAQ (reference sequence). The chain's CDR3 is CASSSPLAGDTEAFF. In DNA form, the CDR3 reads TGTGCCAGCAGTTCTCCGCTAGCAGGGGACACTGAAGCTTTCTTT.

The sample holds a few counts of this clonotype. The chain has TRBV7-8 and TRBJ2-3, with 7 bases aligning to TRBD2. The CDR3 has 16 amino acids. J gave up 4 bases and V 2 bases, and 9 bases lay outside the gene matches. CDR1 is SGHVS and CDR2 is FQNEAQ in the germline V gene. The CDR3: CASSLWGGSNADTQYF. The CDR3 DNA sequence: TGTGCCAGCAGCTTATGGGGCGGGAGTAATGCAGATACGCAGTATTTT.

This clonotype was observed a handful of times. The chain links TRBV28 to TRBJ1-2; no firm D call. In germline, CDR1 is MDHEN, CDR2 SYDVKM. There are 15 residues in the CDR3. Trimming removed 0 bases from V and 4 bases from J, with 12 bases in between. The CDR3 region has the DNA TGTGCCAGCAGTTTATGGGAGGGAGTCGGCTATGGCTACACCTTC. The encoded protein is CASSLWEGVGYGYTF.

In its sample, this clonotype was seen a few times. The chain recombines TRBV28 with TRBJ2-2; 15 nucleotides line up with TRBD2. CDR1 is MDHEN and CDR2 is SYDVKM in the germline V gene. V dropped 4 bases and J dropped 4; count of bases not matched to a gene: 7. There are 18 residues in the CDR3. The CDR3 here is CASSSGTSGGIPTGELFF. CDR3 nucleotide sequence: TGTGCCAGCAGTTCCGGGACTAGCGGGGGGATCCCCACCGGGGAGCTGTTTTTT.

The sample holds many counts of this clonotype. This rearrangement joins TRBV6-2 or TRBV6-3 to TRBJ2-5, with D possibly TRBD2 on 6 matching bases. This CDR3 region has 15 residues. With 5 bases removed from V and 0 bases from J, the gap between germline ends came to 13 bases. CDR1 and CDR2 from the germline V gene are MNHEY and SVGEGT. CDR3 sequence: CASSPGTGYQETQYF. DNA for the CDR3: TGTGCCAGCAGTCCCGGGACTGGCTACCAAGAGACCCAGTACTTC.

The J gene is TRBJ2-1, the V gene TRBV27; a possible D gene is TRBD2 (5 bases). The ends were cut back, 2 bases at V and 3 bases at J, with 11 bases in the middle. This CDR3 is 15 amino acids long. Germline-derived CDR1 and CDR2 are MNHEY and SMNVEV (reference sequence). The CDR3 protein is CASSLRGWDYNEQFF. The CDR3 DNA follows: TGTGCCAGCAGTTTACGGGGTTGGGACTACAATGAGCAGTTCTTC.

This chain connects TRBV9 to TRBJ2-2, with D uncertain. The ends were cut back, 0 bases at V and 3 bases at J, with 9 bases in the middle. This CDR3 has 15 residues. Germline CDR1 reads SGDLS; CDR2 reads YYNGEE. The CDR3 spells CASSVGHLDTGELFF. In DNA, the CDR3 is TGTGCCAGCAGCGTAGGACATCTGGACACCGGGGAGCTGTTTTTT. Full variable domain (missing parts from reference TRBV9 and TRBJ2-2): DSGVTQTPKHLITATGQRVTLRCSPRSGDLSVYWYQQSLDQGLQFLIQYYNGEERAKGNILERFSAQQFPDLHSELNLSSLELGDSALYFCASSVGHLDTGELFFGEGSRLTVL.

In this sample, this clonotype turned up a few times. The CDR3 here is CASSLYGGTTGELFF. The CDR3 DNA reads TGTGCCAGCAGCTTGTACGGGGGTACCACCGGGGAGCTGTTTTTT. This chain uses TRBV5-5 with TRBJ2-2; TRBD2 might be the D (6 bases). The CDR3 consists of 15 residues. V was pared by 1 base and J by 4 bases, with 11 bases between. Germline lookup yields CDR1 SGHKS and CDR2 YYEKEE (reference sequence).

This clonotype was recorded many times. CDR3 nucleotide sequence: TGCAGTGCTAGCTCCCGGGACAGCTTTTTCTTAGGTGGCTACACCTTC. It specifies CSASSRDSFFLGGYTF. The chain uses TRBV20-1 and TRBJ1-2; 7 nucleotides align to TRBD1. Germline CDR1 is DFQATT and CDR2 is SNEGSKA (reference sequence). This CDR3 is built from 16 residues. V trimming: 3 bases; J trimming: 7 bases; junction bases outside the gene matches: 17.

The CDR3 loop is CASSRKPSGKLDEQFF. CDR3 coding DNA: TGCGCCAGCAGTCGAAAACCTAGCGGGAAATTAGATGAGCAGTTCTTC. The J gene is TRBJ2-1, the V gene TRBV23-1; TRBD2 matches 9 bases. TRBV23-1 is flagged as an ORF with uncertain function. Trimming removed 4 bases from V and 8 bases from J; junction bases left unmatched: 12. CDR3 length equals 16 residues.

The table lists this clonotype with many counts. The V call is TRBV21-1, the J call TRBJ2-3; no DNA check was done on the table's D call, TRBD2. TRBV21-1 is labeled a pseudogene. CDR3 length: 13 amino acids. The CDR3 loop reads CASRVEGFARHPF. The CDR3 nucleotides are TGTGCCAGCAGGGTAGAGGGCTTCGCCCGACATCCTTTT.

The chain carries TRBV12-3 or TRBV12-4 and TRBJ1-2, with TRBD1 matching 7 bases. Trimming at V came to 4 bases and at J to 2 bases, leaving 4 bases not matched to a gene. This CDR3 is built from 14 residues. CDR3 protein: CASSWQGENYGYTF. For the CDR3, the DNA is TGTGCCAGCAGTTGGCAGGGGGAGAACTATGGCTACACCTTC.